The 24 T cell receptor beta chains below all came from one sample that was sequenced in a study of identical twins. TCRdb reprocessed the 5' RACE reads via MiXCR and lists one record per CDR3 protein. Here the sample spans some 1,700,000 distinct CDR3 sequences, about 30% being singletons. Sequencing input: cord blood. Receptors originate from a newborn girl in good health.

This clonotype has only a few counts. This chain's CDR3 is CASSLIRGRGTYGYTF. In DNA, the CDR3 is TGTGCCAGCAGCTTAATTAGGGGGCGAGGGACCTATGGCTACACCTTC. The chain couples TRBV11-2 to TRBJ1-2, with 7 bases matching TRBD1. J lost 4 bases, V lost 2 bases, and 10 bases had no gene match. The CDR3 runs 16 residues. CDR1 is SGHAT and CDR2 is FQNNGV in the germline V gene.

This clonotype has just a few counts. This sequence joins TRBV2 and TRBJ2-3; D remains unclear. This CDR3 region has 13 residues. V lost 11 bases to trimming and J lost 2 bases, with 14 bases between them. Germline V lookup: CDR1 SNHLY, CDR2 FYNNEI. The CDR3 DNA reads as TGTGCCGGCAAGATCTACTCCACAGATACGCAGTATTTT. Translated, it gives CAGKIYSTDTQYF.

This clonotype was seen more than once but under ten times. This chain links TRBV10-3 with TRBJ2-4, with 12 bases aligning to TRBD2. The J call is uncertain, as TRBJ2-7 better fits the DNA end. This CDR3 has 14 amino acids. CDR1 is ENHRY, CDR2 SYGVKD, per germline. Here the CDR3 reads CAITRLAGAYEQYF. The CDR3 DNA follows: TGTGCCATCACTCGACTAGCGGGAGCCTACGAGCAGTACTTC.

V gene TRBV7-9 combines with J gene TRBJ2-7; weak D call: TRBD2 (5 bases). This CDR3 spans 13 amino acids. Trimming took off 5 bases at V and 2 bases at J, with 10 bases between the two ends. Germline assignment: CDR1 SEHNR and CDR2 FQNEAQ (reference sequence). The CDR3 sequence: CASSQWGAYEQYF. The CDR3 nucleotides read TGTGCCAGCAGCCAGTGGGGAGCCTACGAGCAGTACTTC. Together with reference TRBV7-9 and TRBJ2-7, the CDR3 gives the full variable domain: DTGVSQNPRHKITKRGQNVTFRCDPISEHNRLYWYRQTLGQGPEFLTYFQNEAQLEKSRLLSDRFSAERPKGSFSTLEIQRTEQGDSAMYLCASSQWGAYEQYFGPGTRLTVT.

This clonotype was seen more than once but under ten times. The chain uses TRBV4-1 and TRBJ2-1; 7 bases are shared with TRBD2. The germline CDR1 and CDR2 sequences are MGHRA and YSYEKL. The CDR3 length is 13 residues. V shed 3 bases and J 11 bases; nucleotides not matched to a gene: 7. The CDR3 DNA is TGCGCCAGCAGCCAGACCCTAGCGGAACAGCAGTTCTTC. Encoded protein: CASSQTLAEQQFF.

This clonotype was found a few times. The rearrangement joins TRBV3-1 to TRBJ2-1; 8 nucleotides agree with TRBD2. The CDR3 sequence is 15 residues long. CDR1 is LGHDT, CDR2 YNNKEL, per germline (reference sequence). The V gene end was trimmed by 2 bases and the J gene end by 7 bases; junction bases not matched to a gene: 7. The CDR3 spells CASSQTGGPSNEQFF. CDR3 bases: TGTGCCAGCAGCCAAACGGGGGGGCCGAGTAATGAGCAGTTCTTC.

The table lists this clonotype with a few counts. The rearrangement uses TRBV6-1 and TRBJ2-3; perhaps TRBD2 as D (5 bases). The CDR3 totals 16 residues. Germline V CDR1 and CDR2: MNHNS, SASEGT. Trimming left V 7 bases short and J 2 bases short, with 19 bases between. CDR3 amino acids: CASNPPRRGYTDTQYF. The CDR3 DNA sequence: TGTGCCAGCAACCCGCCGAGACGGGGTTACACAGATACGCAGTATTTT.

This rearrangement joins TRBV20-1 to TRBJ1-3; D is uncertain. Germline values: CDR1 DFQATT, CDR2 SNEGSKA (reference sequence). Trimming pared 6 bases from V and 1 base from J, leaving 10 bases between. There are 13 residues in the CDR3. In DNA, the CDR3 is TGCAGTGCCTCAGGACCATCTGGAAACACCATATATTTT. Its protein product is CSASGPSGNTIYF.

This clonotype was observed many times. The chain couples TRBV7-2 to TRBJ1-4, with TRBD1 matching over 8 bases. Germline V CDR1 and CDR2: SGHTA, FQGNSA. V dropped 6 bases and J dropped 2; count of bases not matched to a gene: 2. The CDR3 loop spans 14 amino acids. CDR3 in DNA: TGTGCCAGCAGTGGACAGGGTACTAATGAAAAACTGTTTTTT. Protein product: CASSGQGTNEKLFF.

This clonotype was counted between two and nine times. V is TRBV29-1 and J is TRBJ1-1; D perhaps matches TRBD1 (5 bases). Germline lookup yields CDR1 SQVTM and CDR2 ANQGSEA. V gave up 7 bases and J gave up 2 bases, with 11 bases separating them. The CDR3 sequence is 12 residues long. CDR3 amino acids: CSAVTDNTEAFF. The CDR3 nucleotides are TGCAGCGCCGTGACAGACAACACTGAAGCTTTCTTT.

The chain is built from TRBV10-2 and TRBJ2-1; the match to TRBD2 covers 15 bases. Germline V lookup: CDR1 WSHSY, CDR2 SAAADI. J was trimmed by 8 bases and V by 4 bases; bases with no gene match: 9. The CDR3 consists of 17 residues. The chain's CDR3 is CASSGLMGLAGGHEQFF. CDR3 coding DNA: TGCGCCAGCAGTGGATTAATGGGACTAGCGGGGGGCCATGAGCAGTTCTTC.

This clonotype was recorded a few times. V and J are TRBV20-1 and TRBJ2-2; D assignment may be TRBD1 or TRBD2 (5 bases each). V was cut by 7 bases and J by 0 bases, with 12 bases left in between. The germline V gene encodes CDR1 DFQATT and CDR2 SNEGSKA (reference sequence). CDR3 length: 14 residues. CDR3 in amino acids: CSVMGVSNTGELFF. The CDR3 DNA sequence: TGCAGTGTAATGGGGGTTTCGAACACCGGGGAGCTGTTTTTT.

V is TRBV20-1 and J is TRBJ1-2; 7 bases are a match to TRBD1. Trimming removed 3 bases from V and 3 bases from J; junction bases left unmatched: 4. Per the germline V gene, CDR1 is DFQATT and CDR2 is SNEGSKA (reference sequence). The CDR3 extends over 13 amino acids. CDR3 sequence: CSAREDRDYGYTF. The CDR3, as DNA: TGCAGTGCTAGGGAAGACAGGGACTATGGCTACACCTTC.

This clonotype was seen a handful of times. The rearrangement links TRBV12-3 or TRBV12-4 to TRBJ2-1; TRBD2 is a possible D gene (6 bases). The CDR3 spans 17 residues. The V gene lost 0 bases and the J gene lost 7 bases, with 19 bases spanning the gap. The CDR3 DNA follows: TGTGCCAGCAGTTTAGCCCCCTCTAGCGCCACTTGGAATGAGCAGTTCTTC. It encodes CASSLAPSSATWNEQFF.

The V call is TRBV5-1, the J call TRBJ1-2; 10 bases match TRBD1. Germline V gene sequence: CDR1 SGHRS, CDR2 YFSETQ. V shed 4 bases and J 4 bases; nucleotides not matched to a gene: 7. This CDR3 region has 15 residues. The chain's CDR3 is CASSLGTGVVYGYTF. CDR3 in DNA: TGCGCCAGCAGCCTCGGGACAGGGGTTGTCTATGGCTACACCTTC.

The chain joins TRBV7-6 to TRBJ2-3, with D hard to call. Germline V gives CDR1 SGHVS, CDR2 FNYEAQ. V gave up 1 base and J gave up 5 bases, with 13 bases separating them. CDR3 size: 15 residues. CDR3 DNA sequence: TGTGCCAGCAGCTTAGGGCGGAGTAGAGTAGATACGCAGTATTTT. This translates into CASSLGRSRVDTQYF.

This chain connects TRBV12-3 or TRBV12-4 to TRBJ2-1, with 10 positions matching TRBD2. The trim removed 2 bases at V and 12 bases at J, leaving 10 bases unmatched. The CDR3 is made up of 15 amino acids. The CDR3 here is CASSLILAGSGGQFF. The CDR3, as DNA: TGTGCCAGCAGTTTAATACTAGCGGGATCCGGGGGGCAGTTCTTC.

This clonotype has more than one count but fewer than ten. The chain joins TRBV20-1 to TRBJ1-2; D might be TRBD1 (6 bases). Germline loops: CDR1 DFQATT, CDR2 SNEGSKA (reference sequence). The V end was cut by 5 bases, the J end by 2 bases, with 12 bases between. This CDR3 is 13 amino acids long. This CDR3 is CSASSGTNYGYTF. Written as DNA, the CDR3 is TGCAGTGCTTCGTCCGGGACAAACTATGGCTACACCTTC.

The J gene is TRBJ2-1, the V gene TRBV20-1, with TRBD2 as a possible D gene (6 bases). Trimming pared 0 bases from V and 1 base from J, leaving 19 bases between. There are 18 residues in the CDR3. Germline CDR1 and CDR2: DFQATT and SNEGSKA (reference sequence). Here the CDR3 reads CSARDTGISGPSYNEQFF. The CDR3 nucleotides are TGCAGTGCTAGAGATACTGGGATAAGCGGGCCATCCTACAATGAGCAGTTCTTC.

This clonotype was seen a few times. The chain couples TRBV6-1 to TRBJ1-1, with D maybe TRBD1 (5 bases). CDR3 length: 14 amino acids. Germline CDR1 MNHNS, CDR2 SASEGT. Trimming pared 4 bases from V and 0 bases from J, leaving 9 bases between. The CDR3 loop is CASSGQIMNTEAFF. Written as DNA, the CDR3 is TGTGCCAGCAGTGGACAGATCATGAACACTGAAGCTTTCTTT.

This clonotype has more than one count but fewer than ten. V gene TRBV27 combines with J gene TRBJ2-7, with TRBD2 matching over 11 bases. Germline-derived CDR1 and CDR2 are MNHEY and SMNVEV (reference sequence). This CDR3 is 14 amino acids long. The trim removed 3 bases at V and 9 bases at J, leaving 7 bases unmatched. The CDR3 region has the DNA TGTGCCAGCAGTTTCGGAGCCGGGACTAGCGGGCAGTACTTC. Translation: CASSFGAGTSGQYF.

This clonotype was detected only a few times. V gene TRBV7-2 combines with J gene TRBJ2-7, with 7 bases matching TRBD1. This CDR3 has 14 amino acids. With 5 bases clipped from V and 2 bases from J, the junction kept 6 bases outside the gene matches. Germline CDR1 and CDR2: SGHTA and FQGNSA. CDR3 amino acids: CASSPYRGTYEQYF. The CDR3 coding sequence is TGTGCCAGCAGCCCTTACAGGGGAACCTACGAGCAGTACTTC.

J is TRBJ2-7 and V is TRBV20-1, with 11 nucleotides matching TRBD2. The J call may be in error: the DNA end matches TRBJ2-5 better. Germline CDR1 and CDR2: DFQATT and SNEGSKA (reference sequence). The CDR3 totals 16 residues. The CDR3 loop is CSARELAGADLETQYF. In DNA form, the CDR3 reads TGCAGTGCTAGAGAACTAGCGGGAGCAGATCTAGAGACCCAGTACTTC.

This clonotype has only a few counts. The chain combines TRBV29-1 with TRBJ2-1, with D possibly being TRBD1 (6 bases). The J call is doubtful: the DNA matches TRBJ2-7 better. The CDR3 length is 17 residues. The germline gives CDR1 SQVTM, CDR2 ANQGSEA. Written as DNA, the CDR3 is TGCAGCGTTGAAGTTTGGCGGACAGTTCAACCCTACAATGAGCAGTACTTC. Protein: CSVEVWRTVQPYNEQYF.